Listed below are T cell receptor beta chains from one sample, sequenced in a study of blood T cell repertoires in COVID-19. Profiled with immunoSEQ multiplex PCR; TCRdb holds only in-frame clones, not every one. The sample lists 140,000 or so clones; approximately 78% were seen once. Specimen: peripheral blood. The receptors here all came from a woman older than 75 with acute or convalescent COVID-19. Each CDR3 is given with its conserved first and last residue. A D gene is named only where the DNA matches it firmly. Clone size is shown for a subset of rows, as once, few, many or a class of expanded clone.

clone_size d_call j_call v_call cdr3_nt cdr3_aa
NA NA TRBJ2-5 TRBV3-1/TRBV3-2 TGTGCCAGCAGCCCAGGGGTCAGACAAGAGACCCAGTACTTC CASSPGVRQETQYF
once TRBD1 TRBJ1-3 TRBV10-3 TGTGCCATCAGTTGGGACAGGGTATCTGGAAACACCATATATTTT CAISWDRVSGNTIYF
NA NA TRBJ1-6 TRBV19 TGTGCCAGTAGTATTGAAAACACCCTTTCCCTCCACTTT CASSIENTLSLHF
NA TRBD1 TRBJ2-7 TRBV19 TGTGCCAGCGCACAGGACAGGGGTTCCGAGCAGTACTTC CASAQDRGSEQYF
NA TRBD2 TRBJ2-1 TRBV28 TGTGCCAGCAGTTTAGTGCGGGGACTAGCTGCGGGCAATGAGCAGTTCTTC CASSLVRGLAAGNEQFF
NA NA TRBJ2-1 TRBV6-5 TGTGCCAGCAAAACAACCCGGAGTCCCTACAATGAGCAGTTCTTC CASKTTRSPYNEQFF
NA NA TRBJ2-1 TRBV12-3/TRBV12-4 TGTGCCAGCAGTAGACTCGTAAATGAGCAGTTCTTC CASSRLVNEQFF
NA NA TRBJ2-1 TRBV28 TGTGCCAGCAGTTTAACCAGGACCTACAATGAGCAGTTCTTC CASSLTRTYNEQFF
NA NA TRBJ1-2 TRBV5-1 TGCGCCAGCGCGGCCGGAGACTATGGCTACACCTTC CASAAGDYGYTF
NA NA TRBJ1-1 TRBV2 TGTGCCAGCAGTGAACGGGGGGTTACTGAAGCTTTCTTT CASSERGVTEAFF
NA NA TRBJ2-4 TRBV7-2 TGTGCCAGCAGCTTACAGGGGTTTGTCAAAAACATTCAGTACTTC CASSLQGFVKNIQYF
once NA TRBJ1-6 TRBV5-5 TGTGCCAGCAGTCTCGTACGGGGAGCTGGGATATCACCCCTCCACTTT CASSLVRGAGISPLHF
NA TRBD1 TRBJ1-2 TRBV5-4 TGTGCCAGCAGCGCGAGCCGGGACAGGGTCGGTGGCTACACCTTC CASSASRDRVGGYTF
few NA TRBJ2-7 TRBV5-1 TGCGCCAGCAGCTTGGATCGGGGCTCCTACGAGCAGTACTTC CASSLDRGSYEQYF
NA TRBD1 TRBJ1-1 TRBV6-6 TGTGCCAGCAATAACGACAGGGGCCCTGGGGCTTTCTTT CASNNDRGPGAFF
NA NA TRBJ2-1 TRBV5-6 TGTGCCAGCGGGTGGGGGCCAAGGGGCAATGAGCAGTTCTTC CASGWGPRGNEQFF
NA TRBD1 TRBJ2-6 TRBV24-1 TGTGCCACCAGTGACCGGGACAGCTCTGGGGCCAACGTCCTGACTTTC CATSDRDSSGANVLTF
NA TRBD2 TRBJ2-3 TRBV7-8 TGTGCCAGCAACCAGCGGGATTGGGGGGATACGCAGTATTTT CASNQRDWGDTQYF
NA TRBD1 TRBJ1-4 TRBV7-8 TGTGCCAGCAGCCGTACAGGGGTTGAAGAAAAACTGTTTTTT CASSRTGVEEKLFF
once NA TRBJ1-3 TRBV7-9 TGTGCCAGCAGCCCTCGCGACTCTGGAAACACCATATATTTT CASSPRDSGNTIYF
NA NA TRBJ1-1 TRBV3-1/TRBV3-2 TGTGCCAGCAGCCAAAGGGGGGGCGGTAGCACTGAAGCTTTCTTT CASSQRGGGSTEAFF
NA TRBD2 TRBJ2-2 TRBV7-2 TGTGCCAGCAGCCTTAGCGGGGGGGCCCTAGGTTCCGGGGAGCTGTTTTTT CASSLSGGALGSGELFF
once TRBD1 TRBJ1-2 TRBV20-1 TGCAGTGCTAGTGTCTTGGGACAGGGCTATGGCTACACCTTC CSASVLGQGYGYTF
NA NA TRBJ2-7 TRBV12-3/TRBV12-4 TGTGCCAGCAGTCCGGGGAGATACGAGCAGTACTTC CASSPGRYEQYF
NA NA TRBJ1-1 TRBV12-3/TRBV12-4 TGTGCCTCCCGGGCCAGGGTTGAAGCTTTCTTT CASRARVEAFF
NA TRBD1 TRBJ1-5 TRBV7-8 TGTGCCAGCAGCTTAGGGACAGGGAATCAGCCCCAGCATTTT CASSLGTGNQPQHF
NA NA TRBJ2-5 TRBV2 TGTGCCAGCACTAGGTCCACCGCGGAGACCCAGTACTTC CASTRSTAETQYF
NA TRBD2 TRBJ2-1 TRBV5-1 TGCGCCAGCAGCTCGGGACTAGCGGGCCCTAACAATGAGCAGTTCTTC CASSSGLAGPNNEQFF
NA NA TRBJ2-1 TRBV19 TGTGCCAGTAGTTCCGGGACAAATTACTACAATGAGCAGTTCTTC CASSSGTNYYNEQFF
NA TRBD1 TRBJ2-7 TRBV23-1 TGCGCCAGCAGCGGGACAGAGGACTACGAGCAGTACTTC CASSGTEDYEQYF
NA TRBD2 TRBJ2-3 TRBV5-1 TGCGCCAGCAGCTTGGAGGCGCGGGAGGGCACAGATACGCAGTATTTT CASSLEAREGTDTQYF
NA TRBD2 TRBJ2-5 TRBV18 TGTGCCAGCTCACCATTGCGGGGGGACCAAGAGACCCAGTACTTC CASSPLRGDQETQYF
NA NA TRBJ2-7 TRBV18 TGTGCCAGCTCACCACCGGGCAGGGGATTTTCCTACGAGCAGTACTTC CASSPPGRGFSYEQYF
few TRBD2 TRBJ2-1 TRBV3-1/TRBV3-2 TGTGCCAGCAGCCCCTCTAGCGGGGAGTCGGAGCAGTTCTTC CASSPSSGESEQFF
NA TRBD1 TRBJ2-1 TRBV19 TGTGCCTGTTCGACAGGGGGCCATGAGCAGTTCTTC CACSTGGHEQFF
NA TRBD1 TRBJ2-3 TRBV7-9 TGTGCCAGCAGCTCCCAGGGACAGGCAGCAGATACGCAGTATTTT CASSSQGQAADTQYF